What follows are 17 T cell receptor beta chains derived from one specimen sequenced in a study of beta chain features in type 1 diabetes. General study findings and limits: When Type 1 diabetes patients were examined, their TCRB CDR3s proved moderately but significantly shorter in all four CD4+ subsets.

The entirety of the isolated RNA underwent reverse transcription, so expressed TCRB transcripts were sequenced. Assay used: immunoSEQ multiplex PCR; TCRdb lists only in-frame clones, some missing. Found here are over 650,000 clones, around an eighth of them singletons; the top ten hold just under 0.04%. For these receptors, no antigen is known. Sequences were obtained from naive CD4+ T cells from blood. The receptors stem from a young man with type 1 diabetes.

Only a few counts were recorded for this clone. The chain is built from TRBV28 and TRBJ1-1; 8 nucleotides match TRBD1. The CDR3 is made up of 15 amino acids. From germline, CDR1 is MDHEN and CDR2 SYDVKM. The ends lost 8 bases at V and 3 bases at J; junction bases unmatched: 11. The DNA for the CDR3 is TGTGCCAGCCCAGACGGACAGGGAGAGGACACTGAAGCTTTCTTT. Its translation is CASPDGQGEDTEAFF.

This chain joins TRBV30 and TRBJ1-1; the D gene is possibly TRBD1 (6 bases). CDR3 length equals 13 residues. Germline assignment: CDR1 GTSNPN and CDR2 SVGIG (reference sequence). V gave up 5 bases and J gave up 2 bases, with 12 bases separating them. CDR3 coding DNA: TGTGCCTGGGTTGTGGGGGCTAACACTGAAGCTTTCTTT. Protein sequence: CAWVVGANTEAFF.

This clone has only a few counts. J is TRBJ2-2 and V is TRBV6-6; D might be TRBD1 (5 bases). V shed 6 bases and J shed 2 bases, with 10 bases lying between them. The CDR3 is made up of 14 amino acids. CDR1 MNHNY and CDR2 SVGAGI come from the germline V gene (reference sequence). Here the CDR3 reads CASRAQENTGELFF. The CDR3 coding sequence is TGTGCCAGCAGGGCACAGGAAAACACCGGGGAGCTGTTTTTT.

This clone was counted only a few times. The same CDR3 is also encoded by other DNA sequences in this sample. This rearrangement joins TRBV28 to TRBJ1-1; D is ambiguous. V lost 2 bases and J 2 bases, leaving 3 bases between the germline ends. The CDR3 covers 12 residues. Germline V CDR1 and CDR2: MDHEN, SYDVKM. In nucleotides, the CDR3 is TGTGCCAGCAGTTTAGGAAACACTGAAGCTTTCTTT. This translates into CASSLGNTEAFF.

A few counts support this clone. The V gene is TRBV30, the J gene TRBJ1-5, with D possibly TRBD1 on 6 matching bases. This CDR3 comprises 14 residues. V lost 0 bases and J lost 6, with 12 bases in between. Germline lookup yields CDR1 GTSNPN and CDR2 SVGIG (reference sequence). CDR3 protein: CAWSVRWGAQPQHF. In nucleotides, the CDR3 is TGTGCCTGGAGTGTAAGATGGGGGGCTCAGCCCCAGCATTTT.

The table lists this clone with a few counts. The rearrangement uses TRBV5-1 and TRBJ2-5; 12 nucleotides line up with TRBD2. The CDR3 loop spans 18 amino acids. The germline CDR1 and CDR2 sequences are SGHRS and YFSETQ. V lost 0 bases, J lost 5 bases, and 11 bases stayed unmatched. CDR3 amino acids: CASSLALAGGPSGETQYF. The CDR3 DNA sequence: TGCGCCAGCAGCTTGGCGCTAGCGGGAGGGCCCTCCGGCGAGACCCAGTACTTC. Variable domain in full (rest from reference TRBV5-1 and TRBJ2-5): KAGVTQTPRYLIKTRGQQVTLSCSPISGHRSVSWYQQTPGQGLQFLFEYFSETQRNKGNFPGRFSGRQFSNSRSEMNVSTLELGDSALYLCASSLALAGGPSGETQYFGPGTRLLVL.

This clone was detected only a few times. The V and J genes are TRBV6-6 and TRBJ2-7, with D unclear. Trimming shortened V by 2 bases and J by 3 bases, and 11 bases separated the two germline ends. Germline V gene data show CDR1 as MNHNY and CDR2 as SVGAGI (reference sequence). The CDR3 is 14 amino acids. The chain's CDR3 is CASSYPHTDYEQYF. The CDR3 nucleotides read TGTGCCAGCAGTTACCCCCATACAGACTACGAGCAGTACTTC.

This clone showed up just a few times. The chain has TRBV2 and TRBJ2-3; D is unresolved. Germline values: CDR1 SNHLY, CDR2 FYNNEI. The CDR3 length is 16 residues. The ends were cut back, 4 bases at V and 4 bases at J, with 18 bases in the middle. For the CDR3, the DNA is TGTGCCAGCAGTGCCGGGCAGGCCGGAAGGGCAGATACGCAGTATTTT. Translating gives CASSAGQAGRADTQYF.

This clone turned up a few times. The same CDR3 is also encoded by other DNA sequences in this sample. This chain connects TRBV18 to TRBJ2-1, with D hard to call. This CDR3 spans 12 amino acids. Trimming stripped 0 bases from V and 6 bases from J, with 3 bases between. Germline CDR1 and CDR2: KGHSH and LQKENI. CDR3 nucleotide sequence: TGTGCCAGCTCACCACCGGGCAATGAGCAGTTCTTC. Translation: CASSPPGNEQFF.

The gene calls are TRBV6-1 and TRBJ1-1; D might be TRBD1 (6 bases). CDR1 and CDR2 (germline): MNHNS, SASEGT. Deletions cut 2 bases from V and 8 bases from J, with 9 bases between. The CDR3 consists of 12 residues. Written as DNA, the CDR3 is TGTGCCAGCAGTGAAACTGGGGGCGAAGCTTTCTTT. Translating gives CASSETGGEAFF.

The genes are TRBV4-2 and TRBJ2-1; D uncertain. The germline V and J ends were trimmed by 1 base and 6 bases, with 16 bases remaining between them. The germline gives CDR1 LGHNA, CDR2 YNFKEQ. This CDR3 contains 16 residues. CDR3 region: CASSQGGIERGNEQFF. The DNA of the CDR3 is TGTGCCAGCAGCCAAGGTGGTATAGAAAGAGGCAATGAGCAGTTCTTC.

The gene calls are TRBV7-2 and TRBJ2-7; TRBD2 aligns across 7 bases. V dropped 5 bases and J dropped 1; count of bases not matched to a gene: 8. Germline CDR1 SGHTA, CDR2 FQGNSA. There are 15 residues in the CDR3. CDR3 protein: CASSRSGIESYEQYF. In nucleotides, the CDR3 is TGTGCCAGCAGCCGGAGCGGGATAGAGTCCTACGAGCAGTACTTC.

The rearrangement links TRBV30 to TRBJ2-7, with TRBD2 as a possible D gene (7 bases). From germline, CDR1 is GTSNPN and CDR2 SVGIG (reference sequence). CDR3 size: 12 residues. Trimming removed 5 bases at V and 2 bases at J, with 10 bases between. CDR3 amino acids: CAWAGAPYEQYF. CDR3 sequence (DNA): TGTGCCTGGGCGGGGGCCCCCTACGAGCAGTACTTC.

The chain recombines TRBV6-5 with TRBJ1-2, with 7 bases identical to TRBD1. V trimming: 9 bases; J trimming: 5 bases; junction bases outside the gene matches: 9. There are 13 residues in the CDR3. From germline, CDR1 is MNHEY and CDR2 SVGAGI. The CDR3 nucleotides read TGTGCCAGTGCCGCAGGGGGAGGTTATGGCTACACCTTC. Encoded protein: CASAAGGGYGYTF.

The table lists this clone with a few counts. The chain joins TRBV5-1 to TRBJ1-1, with a possible D match to TRBD1 (5 bases). CDR3 size: 12 residues. Trimming removed 2 bases at V and 5 bases at J, with 7 bases between. The germline CDR1 and CDR2 sequences are SGHRS and YFSETQ. CDR3 loop: CASSFQGTEAFF. CDR3 in DNA: TGCGCCAGCAGCTTTCAGGGAACTGAAGCTTTCTTT.

The rearrangement uses TRBV19 and TRBJ2-1; D perhaps matches TRBD1 (5 bases). Trimming took off 2 bases at V and 12 bases at J, with 14 bases between the two ends. The CDR3 has 13 residues. Germline V gene sequence: CDR1 LNHDA, CDR2 SQIVND (reference sequence). For the CDR3, the DNA is TGTGCCAGTAGTATAAAGGACACTCACGGGCAGTTCTTC. This gives the protein CASSIKDTHGQFF.

In regard to this clone: Other DNA sequences within the sample encode an identical CDR3. The V gene is TRBV30, the J gene TRBJ2-1; D unclear. Per the germline V gene, CDR1 is GTSNPN and CDR2 is SVGIG (reference sequence). The germline V and J ends were trimmed by 1 base and 4 bases, with 8 bases remaining between them. This CDR3 has 13 amino acids. CDR3 coding DNA: TGTGCCTGGAGTGCCCCGGGTTACAATGAGCAGTTCTTC. Translation: CAWSAPGYNEQFF.